Listed below are T cell receptor beta chains from one sample, sequenced in a study of T cells in Graves' hyperthyroidism and ophthalmopathy. TCRdb itself ran the multiplex PCR reads through MiXCR, one entry per CDR3 protein. The table records about 720,000 distinct CDR3 sequences, around 19% of them present only once. Sequenced input: blood. These receptors were obtained from a woman aged 50 to 60 with Graves' hyperthyroidism that later progressed to Graves' ophthalmopathy. Both conserved end residues are part of each CDR3.

TRBV3-1 | CASSQDSTALNSPLHF
TRBV25-1 | CASSEGYFYGYTF
TRBV5-1 | CASRQDGGYTF
TRBV3-1 | CASSLRVTGEKLFF
TRBV27 | CASSFGTGNGYTF
TRBV3-1 | CASSQGLAGLTDTQYF
TRBV5-1 | CASSSAGTANYGYTF
TRBV6-9 | CASSSSEGTGGQPQHF
TRBV6-7 | CASSERGAGETQYF
TRBV20-1 | CSARSWGLAGTGELFF
TRBV7-9 | CASSLPSAVVETQYF
TRBV3-1 | CASSLGPNSPLHF
TRBV7-9 | CASSLARSALTEAFF
TRBV30 | CAWSYSSGGSPLHF
TRBV5-4 | CASSPVAGGPGDTQYF
TRBV3-1 | CASSQIFGSADSSYNEQFF
TRBV6-2/TRBV6-3 | CASSNAGVANEKLFF
TRBV6-5 | CASSYSPDGGSAEQYF
TRBV27 | CASSLLGGPTEAFF
TRBV20-1 | CSADREADWHEQYF
TRBV4-1 | CASSQAGTGGGYTEAFF
TRBV7-2 | CASRADWGSWGYTF
TRBV2 | CASSVLQTNSPLHF
TRBV27 | CASSLRGGGTAGELFF
TRBV7-8 | CASSLDPGEVNSPLHF
TRBV4-1 | CASSQVMENTEAFF
TRBV6-1 | CASSGYGQGGGGYTF
TRBV4-1 | CASSHAGTGNQPQHF
TRBV5-1 | CASSFTGGGRAKNIQYF
TRBV19 | CASSPGGDTGELFF
TRBV29-1 | CSVEADGGAPDTQYF
TRBV12-3/TRBV12-4 | CASSYSGAAYGYTF
TRBV5-1 | CASSLNRDFSGNTIYF
TRBV9 | CASSVRQGSTGELFF
TRBV20-1 | CSAHTLQAYNEQFF
TRBV10-3 | CAISESSPGGPSNEKLFF